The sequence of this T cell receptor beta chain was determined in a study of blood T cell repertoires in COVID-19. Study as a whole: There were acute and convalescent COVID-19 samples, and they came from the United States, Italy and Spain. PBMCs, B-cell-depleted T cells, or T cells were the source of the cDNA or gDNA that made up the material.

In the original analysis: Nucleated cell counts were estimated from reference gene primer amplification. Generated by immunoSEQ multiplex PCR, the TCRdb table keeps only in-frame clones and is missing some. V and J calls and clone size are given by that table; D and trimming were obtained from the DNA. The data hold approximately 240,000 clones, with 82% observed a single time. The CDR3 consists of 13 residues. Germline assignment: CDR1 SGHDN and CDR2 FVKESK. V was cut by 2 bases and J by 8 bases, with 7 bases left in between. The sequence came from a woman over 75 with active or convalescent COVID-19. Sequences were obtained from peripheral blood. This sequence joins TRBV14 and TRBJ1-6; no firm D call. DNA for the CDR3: TGTGCCAGCAGCCAACAGTTGGATTCACCCCTCCACTTT. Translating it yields CASSQQLDSPLHF.